The 18 T cell receptor beta chains in this list originate from one sample, sequenced in a study of blood T cells in healthy people across ages. A second PCR, run for roughly 7 to 12 cycles, used a sample-barcoded 5' primer plus a J-beta primer mix. TCRdb re-analysed the 5' RACE reads in MiXCR, keeping a single row per CDR3 protein. Among about 1.5 million distinct CDR3 sequences listed, approximately 39% were seen once. Material for sequencing was blood. These receptors all stem from a woman aged 18-29 years in good health.

V and J are TRBV20-1 and TRBJ1-4; D possibly corresponds to TRBD1 (6 bases). V was shortened by 8 bases and J by 4 bases, with 17 bases between the two germline ends. Germline CDR1 and CDR2: DFQATT and SNEGSKA (reference sequence). This CDR3 is built from 14 residues. CDR3: CSPTRRGFNEKLFF. DNA of the CDR3: TGCAGTCCCACCCGAAGGGGGTTTAATGAAAAACTGTTTTTT.

The rearrangement joins TRBV13 to TRBJ2-7; TRBD1 is a possible D gene (6 bases). V was cut by 1 base and J by 4 bases, with 14 bases left in between. CDR1 is PRHDT and CDR2 is FYEKMQ in the germline V gene (reference sequence). The CDR3 extends over 15 amino acids. The CDR3 nucleotides read TGTGCCAGCAGCTTAGCCCCGACAGGAAATTACGAGCAGTACTTC. Translated, it gives CASSLAPTGNYEQYF. The whole variable domain, remainder taken from reference TRBV13 and TRBJ2-7, is AAGVIQSPRHLIKEKRETATLKCYPIPRHDTVYWYQQGPGQDPQFLISFYEKMQSDKGSIPDRFSAQQFSDYHSELNMSSLELGDSALYFCASSLAPTGNYEQYFGPGTRLTVT.

This clonotype turned up a few times. The CDR3 loop reads CASSLRDTSGRGYTF. The DNA of the CDR3 is TGTGCCAGCAGCCTCCGGGACACCTCAGGCCGAGGCTACACCTTC. The V gene is TRBV7-2, the J gene TRBJ1-2; a possible D gene is TRBD1 (6 bases). This CDR3 spans 15 amino acids. Germline CDR1 and CDR2: SGHTA and FQGNSA. Between the trimmed V and J ends, which lost 5 bases and 8 bases, there was a span of 21 bases.

About this clonotype: At one end the junction does not follow the germline gene, possibly because of a read error. The V and J genes are TRBV27 and TRBJ1-4, with D hard to call. Germline CDR1 MNHEY, CDR2 SMNVEV (reference sequence). There are 13 residues in the CDR3. Written as DNA, the CDR3 is TGTGCCGGCAGTCCGCAGACTAATGAAAAACTGTTTTTT. Translation gives CAGSPQTNEKLFF.

V and J are TRBV18 and TRBJ2-5, with 10 bases matching TRBD2. Germline V lookup: CDR1 KGHSH, CDR2 LQKENI. The CDR3 consists of 17 residues. V was pared by 0 bases and J by 3 bases, with 7 bases of the junction left unmatched. CDR3 nucleotides: TGTGCCAGCTCACCACCGAGTTCGCTAGCGGGGGAAGAGACCCAGTACTTC. Its translation is CASSPPSSLAGEETQYF.

The chain links TRBV27 to TRBJ2-7; TRBD1 aligns across 11 bases. The length of the CDR3 is 14 residues. Germline CDR1 is MNHEY and CDR2 is SMNVEV (reference sequence). The junction had 7 bases not matched to a gene; V was cut back by 5 bases and J by 7 bases. The CDR3 region has the DNA TGTGCCAGCAGTGTGGACAGGGGGCAGAGTGAGCAGTACTTC. Translating it yields CASSVDRGQSEQYF.

The rearrangement links TRBV18 to TRBJ1-6; possible D gene TRBD1, 5 bases. V was cut by 0 bases and J by 18 bases, with 15 bases left in between. The CDR3 spans 13 residues. The germline gives CDR1 KGHSH, CDR2 LQKENI. The CDR3 DNA is TGTGCCAGCTCACCACCGTTCGGGGGTTTCCCCCACTTT. Amino acid sequence: CASSPPFGGFPHF. Based on the CDR3 plus reference TRBV18 and TRBJ1-6, the full variable domain is NAGVMQNPRHLVRRRGQEARLRCSPMKGHSHVYWYRQLPEEGLKFMVYLQKENIIDESGMPKERFSAEFPKEGPSILRIQQVVRGDSAAYFCASSPPFGGFPHFGNGTRLTVT.

The chain has TRBV4-2 and TRBJ2-7; 8 nucleotides line up with TRBD2. J gave up 3 bases and V 0 bases, and 4 bases lay outside the gene matches. Germline values: CDR1 LGHNA, CDR2 YNFKEQ. The length of the CDR3 is 15 residues. CDR3 DNA sequence: TGTGCCAGCAGCCAAGATGCCGGGGGGGACTACGAGCAGTACTTC. Translated: CASSQDAGGDYEQYF.

CDR3 DNA sequence: TGTGCCAGCAGTTTAGTTAAACTAGCGGGGGGTCAGGAGTTCTTC. Translated, it gives CASSLVKLAGGQEFF. The chain employs TRBV12-3 or TRBV12-4 and TRBJ2-1; 12 positions match TRBD2. The V and J ends lost 1 base and 14 bases, in that order; junction bases with no gene match: 9. The CDR3 runs 15 residues.

The chain recombines TRBV27 with TRBJ2-6; tentative D call: TRBD1 (7 bases). V dropped 3 bases and J dropped 3 bases, with 12 bases sitting between them. This CDR3 has 16 residues. Germline loops: CDR1 MNHEY, CDR2 SMNVEV (reference sequence). CDR3 residues: CASSFQGGGGANVLTF. The CDR3 DNA reads as TGTGCCAGCAGTTTTCAGGGGGGTGGTGGGGCCAACGTCCTGACTTTC.

There are a few counts of this clonotype. The V and J genes are TRBV5-8 and TRBJ1-2; no clear D. The CDR3 extends over 15 amino acids. V was shortened by 1 base and J by 2 bases, with 12 bases between the two germline ends. In germline, CDR1 is SGHTS, CDR2 YDEGEE. The CDR3 spells CASSLYPQLNYGYTF. The CDR3 DNA follows: TGTGCCAGCAGCTTGTATCCCCAGCTGAACTATGGCTACACCTTC.

In this sample, this clonotype turned up many times. This rearrangement joins TRBV12-3 or TRBV12-4 to TRBJ2-1; D is ambiguous. With 5 bases removed from V and 9 bases from J, the gap between germline ends came to 11 bases. The CDR3 spans 12 residues. The DNA for the CDR3 is TGTGCCAGCAGTCAAACGGGTGCTGAGCAGTTCTTC. It is translated as CASSQTGAEQFF.

CDR3 DNA: TGTGCCAGCAGTCGAATTCGGGACATCCAAGAGACCCAGCATTTT. Residues: CASSRIRDIQETQHF. The chain is built from TRBV6-5 and TRBJ1-5; TRBD1 might be the D (6 bases). V was shortened by 5 bases and J by 11 bases, with 22 bases between the two germline ends. The length of the CDR3 is 15 residues. Per germline, CDR1 MNHEY and CDR2 SVGAGI.

The table lists this clonotype with a few counts. The chain combines TRBV25-1 with TRBJ2-1; TRBD1 matches 9 bases. This CDR3 contains 12 residues. Germline V gene sequence: CDR1 MGHDK, CDR2 SYGVNS. V dropped 10 bases and J dropped 4; count of bases not matched to a gene: 2. The CDR3 DNA is TGTGCCACGGGGACAGGGTACAATGAGCAGTTCTTC. Translated, it gives CATGTGYNEQFF.

This clonotype has just one count. V usage is TRBV27 and J usage is TRBJ2-4; weak D call: TRBD2 (6 bases). The closer fit of TRBJ2-7 to the DNA end suggests the J call may be wrong. This CDR3 is 15 amino acids long. Looked up from germline, CDR1 is MNHEY and CDR2 is SMNVEV (reference sequence). The CDR3 protein is CASSLSGGHSYEQYF. CDR3 nucleotide sequence: TGTGCCAGCAGTTTAAGTGGAGGGCACTCCTACGAGCAGTACTTC.

The table lists this clonotype with a few counts. The V gene is TRBV27, the J gene TRBJ2-1; 8 bases fit TRBD2. This CDR3 region has 13 residues. The J segment lost 10 bases and the V segment lost 2 bases, leaving 4 bases of the junction unmatched. Germline CDR1 is MNHEY and CDR2 is SMNVEV (reference sequence). The CDR3 bases are TGTGCCAGCAGTTTAGACCGGGAGGGGGAGCAGTTCTTC. Protein product: CASSLDREGEQFF.

In its sample, this clonotype was seen a few times. The chain employs TRBV28 and TRBJ1-1; TRBD1 matches 9 bases. After removal of 4 bases from V and 1 base from J, the junction contained 7 bases not matched to a gene. Germline CDR1 reads MDHEN; CDR2 reads SYDVKM. This CDR3 is 16 amino acids long. DNA for the CDR3: TGTGCCAGCAGTTGGACAGGGGACCCTCGGAACACTGAAGCTTTCTTT. Translating it yields CASSWTGDPRNTEAFF.

The chain recombines TRBV20-1 with TRBJ2-7; D may be TRBD2 (6 bases). CDR1 DFQATT and CDR2 SNEGSKA come from the germline V gene (reference sequence). Trimming shortened V by 5 bases and J by 1 base, and 15 bases separated the two germline ends. This CDR3 contains 14 residues. CDR3 DNA: TGCAGTGCTTCCGGGACTCACCATTCCTACGAGCAGTACTTC. Translated, it gives CSASGTHHSYEQYF.